The rows below give T cell receptor beta chains drawn from one sample of a study of T cells expressing NK-cell markers. TCRdb reprocessed the 5' RACE reads and stores each CDR3 protein as one record, lacking DNA. The repertoire table contains approximately 440,000 distinct CDR3 sequences. What was sequenced was blood T cells: a sorted CD56 or NKG2C T cell subset, CD4+ or CD8+ T cells, or bulk PBMC T cells (not recorded which). All receptors derive from a woman aged 45-65 years in good health. Both conserved end residues are part of each CDR3.

TRBJ2-2,TRBV25-1,CASRGGGTGELFF
TRBJ2-7,TRBV12-3/TRBV12-4,CASTPGQYEQYF
TRBJ1-1,TRBV6-6,CASSQSRAQNTEAFF
TRBJ1-1,TRBV12-3/TRBV12-4,CASSYFAGGLSFF
TRBJ2-3,TRBV7-9,CASSFGGSGSRTQYF
TRBJ2-1,TRBV12-5,CASYRELDNEQFF
TRBJ2-1,TRBV12-3/TRBV12-4,CASRRTNYNEQFF
TRBJ1-5,TRBV12-3/TRBV12-4,CASSFSQSNQPQHF
TRBJ2-1,TRBV6-6,CASTGLAGEGEQFF
TRBJ1-5,TRBV12-3/TRBV12-4,CASSPHQWPQHF
TRBJ2-3,TRBV12-3/TRBV12-4,CASMGDRLDTQYF
TRBJ2-5,TRBV11-2,CASSLGTGSSGRGETQYF
TRBJ1-1,TRBV28,CASGVHTEAFF
TRBJ1-3,TRBV5-1,CASSYQTGISGNTIYF
TRBJ2-2,TRBV4-2,CASSQPTANTGELFF
TRBJ2-7,TRBV6-5,CASTVRGRYEQYF
TRBJ2-3,TRBV11-2,CASRGRGLLSTDTQYF
TRBJ2-3,TRBV20-1,CSAMTGETDTQYF
TRBJ2-2,TRBV30,CAWSVAGTNTGELFF
TRBJ2-1,TRBV20-1,CSARGLAGVPREQFF
TRBJ1-3,TRBV6-1,CASTQGRTVWSGNTIYF
TRBJ2-5,TRBV10-3,CAISDGQGDVKTQYF
TRBJ2-5,TRBV11-3,CASSFETAYQETQYF
TRBJ2-1,TRBV24-1,CAIKGGSDNEQFF
TRBJ2-1,TRBV5-1,CASSPLGLALGNEQFF
TRBJ2-5,TRBV6-1,CASSLVVGQETQYF
TRBJ2-1,TRBV5-1,CASSFPAGENNEQFF
TRBJ2-2,TRBV24-1,CATSDSPLGRAKIGELFF
TRBJ2-6,TRBV4-1,CASSPPDRGLSGANVLTF
TRBJ1-2,TRBV6-6,CASSRTDQGGYTF
TRBJ2-1,TRBV2,CASRLTENEQFF
TRBJ2-1,TRBV29-1,CSVETGEGRFF
TRBJ2-3,TRBV5-1,CASSLFGSTDTQYF